This TCR beta chain emerged from a study of follicular helper T cells after annual influenza vaccination. Across the study: Sampling occurred days 0, 7 and 28 after each influenza vaccination.

Produced via immunoSEQ multiplex PCR; TCRdb's table is partial and in-frame only. The sample records over 12,000 clones, approximately 84% being singletons. The length of the CDR3 is 18 residues. V lost 1 base, J lost 1 base, and 14 bases lay in between. Germline lookup yields CDR1 MNHNS and CDR2 SASEGT. The time point: 2014-2015 season, pre-vaccination. Sorted blood CD4 subsets were sequenced before and after adults received seasonal inactivated influenza vaccine. This clone was counted between two and nine times. The sequenced sample was CXCR5- memory CD4+ T cells sorted from blood, obtained on the day of influenza vaccination. The TCR was taken from an adult who received the influenza vaccine. The chain is built from TRBV6-1 and TRBJ1-6; D is possibly TRBD1 (5 bases). The CDR3 region is CASSEGQYPISYNSPLHF. CDR3 DNA sequence: TGTGCCAGCAGTGAAGGACAGTACCCCATTTCCTATAATTCACCCCTCCACTTT.